This is a list of T cell receptor beta chains from one sample in a study of resident and recirculating memory T cells in vitiligo. Some clones are missing from TCRdb's copy, which holds only in-frame ones; the method was immunoSEQ multiplex PCR. Here the sample spans some 70,000 clones, approximately 90% being singletons. The sequenced sample consisted of blood. These receptors originate from a male donor with vitiligo. The CDR3 runs from the conserved cysteine through the conserved F or W. Fields, in order: CDR3 length, J gene, clone size, V gene, D gene, CDR3 protein, CDR3 DNA. The D gene is left open where the match is weak. Size values are once, few and many counts, or a class for expanded clones, and some rows have none.

>20|TRBJ1-6|.|TRBV4-1|.
CASSQGKVWSRADRDSPLHF
TGCGCCAGCAGCCAAGGCAAGGTGTGGTCCAGGGCGGATAGAGATTCACCCCTCCACTTT
>17|TRBJ2-3|.|TRBV5-1|TRBD2
CASSTGLAGGSTDTQYF
TGCGCCAGCAGCACCGGACTAGCGGGGGGGAGCACAGATACGCAGTATTTT
>13|TRBJ1-5|.|TRBV7-2|.
CASSFLEEQPQHF
TGTGCCAGCAGCTTTTTAGAGGAGCAGCCCCAGCATTTT
>14|TRBJ1-1|.|TRBV7-8|.
CASSLRRASTEAFF
TGTGCCAGCAGCTTAAGGAGGGCGAGCACTGAAGCTTTCTTT
>16|TRBJ2-2|.|TRBV19|.
CASSIVGGLGTGELFF
TGTGCCAGTAGTATAGTGGGGGGGCTGGGCACCGGGGAGCTGTTTTTT
>15|TRBJ2-2|.|TRBV2|TRBD1
CASRPDRGPTGELFF
TGTGCCAGCAGACCTGACAGGGGACCCACCGGGGAGCTGTTTTTT
>17|TRBJ1-1|.|TRBV7-9|.
CASSLQFNQGMNTEAFF
TGTGCCAGCAGCTTACAATTTAACCAGGGAATGAACACTGAAGCTTTCTTT
>14|TRBJ2-5|.|TRBV9|TRBD1
CASSVAGGAETQYF
TGTGCCAGCAGCGTCGCAGGGGGCGCAGAGACCCAGTACTTC
>18|TRBJ2-7|.|TRBV5-1|.
CASSLVTSNPAGIYEQYF
TGCGCCAGCAGCTTGGTCACTTCCAACCCGGCAGGGATCTACGAGCAGTACTTC
>14|TRBJ1-1|.|TRBV27|.
CASSLKDTITEAFF
TGTGCCAGCAGTTTAAAGGACACAATCACTGAAGCTTTCTTT
>15|TRBJ2-1|.|TRBV9|TRBD1
CASSSTGGRYNEQFF
TGTGCCAGCAGCTCAACAGGGGGCCGCTACAATGAGCAGTTCTTC
>15|TRBJ1-4|once|TRBV2|.
CASRAAGFSNEKLFF
TGTGCCAGCAGGGCCGCAGGGTTTTCTAATGAAAAACTGTTTTTT
>14|TRBJ1-3|.|TRBV2|.
CASRAAGSGNTIYF
TGTGCCAGCAGAGCCGCGGGCTCTGGAAACACCATATATTTT
>13|TRBJ1-1|.|TRBV19|.
CASSQGGSTEAFF
TGTGCCAGTAGTCAGGGCGGTAGCACTGAAGCTTTCTTT
>11|TRBJ2-1|.|TRBV7-2|.
CASSPYNEQFF
TGTGCCAGCAGCCCGTACAATGAGCAGTTCTTC
>13|TRBJ2-1|.|TRBV5-1|.
CASSLERFNEQFF
TGCGCCAGCAGCTTGGAGCGCTTCAATGAGCAGTTCTTC
>16|TRBJ1-6|.|TRBV7-2|TRBD1
CASSGQASSYNSPLHF
TGTGCCAGCAGTGGACAGGCGAGCTCCTATAATTCACCCCTCCACTTT
>13|TRBJ2-3|.|TRBV6-5|.
CASRRPGADTQYF
TGTGCCAGCAGGAGGCCCGGAGCAGATACGCAGTATTTT
>14|TRBJ2-3|few|TRBV6-4|TRBD1
CASSPTGETDTQYF
TGTGCCAGCAGTCCGACAGGGGAAACAGATACGCAGTATTTT
>17|TRBJ2-3|.|TRBV10-3|.
CAISESGAQGGTDTQYF
TGTGCCATCAGTGAGTCGGGGGCCCAGGGTGGCACAGATACGCAGTATTTT
>14|TRBJ1-2|.|TRBV2|TRBD1
CASSVYRGGYGYTF
TGTGCCAGCAGTGTGTACAGGGGTGGCTATGGCTACACCTTC
>15|TRBJ2-2|.|TRBV7-6|.
CASSSGQFPTGELFF
TGTGCCAGCAGCTCCGGACAGTTTCCCACCGGGGAGCTGTTTTTT
>15|TRBJ1-2|.|TRBV28|.
CASRSAEGAVGGYTF
TGTGCCAGCAGATCCGCGGAAGGGGCGGTGGGGGGCTACACCTTC
>16|TRBJ2-5|.|TRBV19|TRBD2
CASSIEGGTAWETQYF
TGTGCCAGTAGTATAGAGGGGGGGACTGCGTGGGAGACCCAGTACTTC
>14|TRBJ2-1|once|TRBV6-4|TRBD2
CASSQRGRDGEQFF
TGTGCCAGCAGCCAGCGGGGCCGGGACGGTGAGCAGTTCTTC
>13|TRBJ2-7|.|TRBV27|TRBD1
CASSIGTGYEQYF
TGTGCCAGCAGCATCGGGACAGGGTACGAGCAGTACTTC
>14|TRBJ1-2|.|TRBV2|TRBD1
CASRGQGGDYGYTF
TGTGCCAGCAGGGGACAGGGTGGAGACTATGGCTACACCTTC
>14|TRBJ2-1|.|TRBV7-2|TRBD1
CASSWRDRDNEQFF
TGTGCCAGCAGCTGGAGGGACAGGGACAATGAGCAGTTCTTC
>17|TRBJ1-2|.|TRBV7-2|.
CASSLALDRLALGGYTF
TGTGCCAGCAGCTTAGCCTTGGACAGATTGGCACTGGGTGGCTACACCTTC
>12|TRBJ1-2|few|TRBV28|TRBD1
CASTDRGGGYTF
TGTGCCAGCACAGACAGGGGTGGCGGCTACACCTTC
>18|TRBJ1-5|once|TRBV27|TRBD1
CASSSGTARGYSNQPQHF
TGTGCCAGCAGTTCTGGGACAGCTCGCGGATATAGCAATCAGCCCCAGCATTTT
>14|TRBJ1-1|.|TRBV7-9|TRBD1
CASSPEQGHTEAFF
TGTGCCAGCAGCCCAGAACAGGGGCACACTGAAGCTTTCTTT
>16|TRBJ2-6|.|TRBV29-1|TRBD1
CSVTRQGGSGANVLTF
TGCAGCGTTACCAGACAGGGGGGGTCTGGGGCCAACGTCCTGACTTTC
>13|TRBJ2-3|.|TRBV19|TRBD1
CATMDRGTDTQYF
TGTGCCACCATGGACAGGGGGACAGATACGCAGTATTTT
>14|TRBJ1-4|.|TRBV29-1|.
CSVATQSFNEKLFF
TGCAGCGTTGCCACGCAGTCTTTTAATGAAAAACTGTTTTTT
>15|TRBJ2-7|.|TRBV19|.
CASSMWRGVRNEQYF
TGTGCCAGTAGTATGTGGAGGGGTGTCCGGAACGAGCAGTACTTC
>15|TRBJ2-2|.|TRBV4-1|.
CASSLGGSNTGELFF
TGCGCCAGCAGCCTAGGCGGATCTAACACCGGGGAGCTGTTTTTT
>14|TRBJ2-2|.|TRBV28|TRBD2
CASAPGLAAGELFF
TGTGCCAGCGCCCCGGGACTAGCGGCCGGGGAGCTGTTTTTT
>15|TRBJ2-2|.|TRBV5-6|.
CASSDLGRATGELFF
TGTGCCAGCAGCGACCTAGGTAGAGCCACCGGGGAGCTGTTTTTT
>18|TRBJ2-3|.|TRBV30|TRBD2
CAWSVAGTSGGAGDTQYF
TGTGCCTGGAGTGTGGCCGGGACTAGCGGGGGGGCAGGGGATACGCAGTATTTT
>16|TRBJ2-6|.|TRBV4-3|.
CASSQDETSGANVLTF
TGCGCCAGCAGCCAAGACGAGACATCTGGGGCCAACGTCCTGACTTTC
>11|TRBJ1-2|once|TRBV20-1|.
CSAIREYGYTF
TGCAGTGCTATCCGGGAGTATGGCTACACCTTC
>14|TRBJ1-1|.|TRBV2|.
CASGKRASPPEAFF
TGTGCCAGCGGGAAGCGGGCCTCACCCCCAGAAGCTTTCTTT
>17|TRBJ2-1|.|TRBV7-3|TRBD2
CASSLGPGGAIYNEQFF
TGTGCCAGCAGCTTAGGCCCCGGGGGGGCCATCTACAATGAGCAGTTCTTC
>15|TRBJ2-2|.|TRBV4-2|.
CASSRSAANTGELFF
TGTGCCAGCAGCCGGAGCGCAGCGAACACCGGGGAGCTGTTTTTT
>15|TRBJ2-1|.|TRBV11-1|TRBD1
CASSLRQGFHNEQFF
TGTGCCAGCAGCTTGAGACAGGGGTTCCACAATGAGCAGTTCTTC
>17|TRBJ2-1|.|TRBV4-2|TRBD1
CASSQDEDRGSTNEQFF
TGTGCCAGCAGCCAAGATGAGGACAGGGGGTCTACAAATGAGCAGTTCTTC
>13|TRBJ2-5|once|TRBV5-4|.
CASSPGVQETQYF
TGTGCCAGCAGTCCAGGGGTACAAGAGACCCAGTACTTC
>14|TRBJ1-4|.|TRBV18|.
CASSSRQATEKLFF
TGTGCCAGCTCATCAAGACAGGCAACTGAAAAACTGTTTTTT
>15|TRBJ1-2|.|TRBV15|.
CATSRDRGGEDGYTF
TGTGCCACCAGCAGAGATCGTGGGGGCGAAGATGGCTACACCTTC
>11|TRBJ2-5|.|TRBV18|.
CASSPEETQYF
TGTGCCAGCTCACCAGAGGAGACCCAGTACTTC
>14|TRBJ1-1|.|TRBV28|.
CASSQRTGGTEAFF
TGTGCCAGCAGCCAAAGGACGGGAGGAACTGAAGCTTTCTTT
>14|TRBJ1-1|.|TRBV5-6|TRBD1
CASSGTVKNTEAFF
TGTGCCAGCAGCGGGACAGTGAAGAACACTGAAGCTTTCTTT
>16|TRBJ2-2|.|TRBV7-3|TRBD2
CASSLSGGKTTGELFF
TGTGCCAGCAGCTTATCCGGGGGGAAAACCACCGGGGAGCTGTTTTTT
>14|TRBJ1-5|.|TRBV5-5|TRBD1
CASSLRQGDQPQHF
TGTGCCAGCAGCTTGCGACAGGGAGATCAGCCCCAGCATTTT
>15|TRBJ2-3|.|TRBV6-4|TRBD1
CASSDQGVGTDTQYF
TGTGCCAGCAGTGACCAGGGGGTAGGCACAGATACGCAGTATTTT
>18|TRBJ1-2|.|TRBV7-9|.
CASSLDRGAWNANYGYTF
TGTGCCAGCAGCTTAGACCGGGGGGCTTGGAACGCCAACTATGGCTACACCTTC